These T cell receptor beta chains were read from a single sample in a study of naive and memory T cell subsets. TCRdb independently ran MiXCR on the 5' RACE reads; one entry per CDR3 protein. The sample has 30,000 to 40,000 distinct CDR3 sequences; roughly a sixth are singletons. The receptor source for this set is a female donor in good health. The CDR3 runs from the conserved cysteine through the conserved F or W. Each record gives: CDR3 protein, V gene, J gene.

CDR3: CAISEGQQLNYGYTF
V: TRBV10-3
J: TRBJ1-2

CDR3: CASSAGTSGGSRDEQFF
V: TRBV13
J: TRBJ2-1

CDR3: CASQRQNSNQPQHF
V: TRBV6-5
J: TRBJ1-5

CDR3: CASSYGAGGFTDTQYF
V: TRBV6-5
J: TRBJ2-3

CDR3: CASSRGNSVQFF
V: TRBV27
J: TRBJ2-1

CDR3: CASRTDGHGEKLFF
V: TRBV25-1
J: TRBJ1-4

CDR3: CASSSGGSGRGEQYF
V: TRBV7-2
J: TRBJ2-7

CDR3: CARSRNRVYQPQHF
V: TRBV27
J: TRBJ1-5

CDR3: CASSFRQPFYGYTF
V: TRBV12-3/TRBV12-4
J: TRBJ1-2

CDR3: CASKPSSGTPYEQYF
V: TRBV12-3/TRBV12-4
J: TRBJ2-7

CDR3: CASSFLHGETIYF
V: TRBV12-3/TRBV12-4
J: TRBJ1-3

CDR3: CASSDGTADEQFF
V: TRBV10-1
J: TRBJ2-1

CDR3: CSVAGQTTVNEQFF
V: TRBV29-1
J: TRBJ2-1

CDR3: CASSVGSQLSPLHF
V: TRBV9
J: TRBJ1-6

CDR3: CSARDSTGYGEQYF
V: TRBV20-1
J: TRBJ2-7

CDR3: CASSQVGAQGIQDEQFF
V: TRBV4-1
J: TRBJ2-1

CDR3: CASSPGGGWVEAFF
V: TRBV12-3/TRBV12-4
J: TRBJ1-1

CDR3: CSVEGGSGANVLTF
V: TRBV29-1
J: TRBJ2-6

CDR3: CASSYSPASGGPEGQYF
V: TRBV6-6
J: TRBJ2-3

CDR3: CAISRVTEAFF
V: TRBV28
J: TRBJ1-1

CDR3: CASSLPTGQPNQETQYF
V: TRBV7-9
J: TRBJ2-5

CDR3: CSARPMNRQLSGNTIYF
V: TRBV20-1
J: TRBJ1-3

CDR3: CSARSGLFSGELFF
V: TRBV20-1
J: TRBJ2-2

CDR3: CATSTQQNTEAFF
V: TRBV15
J: TRBJ1-1

CDR3: CASSYRQGHEKLFF
V: TRBV6-5
J: TRBJ1-4

CDR3: CASSLETQYF
V: TRBV7-9
J: TRBJ2-5

CDR3: CASGRRNEQFF
V: TRBV6-5
J: TRBJ2-1

CDR3: CSARGLAGAPSYEQYF
V: TRBV20-1
J: TRBJ2-7

CDR3: CASSPEGQPTDTQYF
V: TRBV7-9
J: TRBJ2-3

CDR3: CSLKPLAGGQETQYF
V: TRBV29-1
J: TRBJ2-5

CDR3: CASSLGAGRRADTQYF
V: TRBV5-1
J: TRBJ2-3

CDR3: CASSLDPGQAYQETQYF
V: TRBV5-5
J: TRBJ2-5

CDR3: CSAGLAGGLGHEQYF
V: TRBV29-1
J: TRBJ2-7

CDR3: CASSPTHSNQPQHF
V: TRBV18
J: TRBJ1-5

CDR3: CASSLGENTEAFF
V: TRBV5-5
J: TRBJ1-1

CDR3: CSVESKGSNEQFF
V: TRBV29-1
J: TRBJ2-1

CDR3: CSGAPPRGQNTEAFF
V: TRBV29-1
J: TRBJ1-1

CDR3: CASSPTGKQSLFNYGYTF
V: TRBV18
J: TRBJ1-2

CDR3: CASTDRGYTDTQYF
V: TRBV5-1
J: TRBJ2-3

CDR3: CSARRDKGNTIYF
V: TRBV20-1
J: TRBJ1-3

CDR3: CASSIAPGVAEAFF
V: TRBV11-2
J: TRBJ1-1

CDR3: CASSTGTFQETQYF
V: TRBV5-1
J: TRBJ2-5

CDR3: CASSLEGRQPQHF
V: TRBV12-3/TRBV12-4
J: TRBJ1-5

CDR3: CASSPRQTTNYGYTF
V: TRBV12-3/TRBV12-4
J: TRBJ1-2

CDR3: CSVEGQGGYEQYF
V: TRBV29-1
J: TRBJ2-7

CDR3: CASSEWEGQETQYF
V: TRBV25-1
J: TRBJ2-5

CDR3: CASSAPQGPRRNSPLHF
V: TRBV5-8
J: TRBJ1-6

CDR3: CASSFGGPTYEQYF
V: TRBV12-3/TRBV12-4
J: TRBJ2-7

CDR3: CASGLNQPQHF
V: TRBV12-5
J: TRBJ1-5

CDR3: CSVEGGADEQYF
V: TRBV29-1
J: TRBJ2-7

CDR3: CASSPPQGRGSQDTQYF
V: TRBV18
J: TRBJ2-3

CDR3: CASSTTGTTYNEQFF
V: TRBV5-1
J: TRBJ2-1

CDR3: CSVEDAGGSPYEQYF
V: TRBV29-1
J: TRBJ2-7

CDR3: CASPIGGGVGYGYTF
V: TRBV21-1
J: TRBJ1-2

CDR3: CSARDRGSGANVLTF
V: TRBV20-1
J: TRBJ2-6

CDR3: CSARGPGDSGELFF
V: TRBV20-1
J: TRBJ2-2

CDR3: CASRETKGAEAFF
V: TRBV6-5
J: TRBJ1-1

CDR3: CASSRQDLYEQYF
V: TRBV6-6
J: TRBJ2-7

CDR3: CSASGGDRNYSPLHF
V: TRBV20-1
J: TRBJ1-6